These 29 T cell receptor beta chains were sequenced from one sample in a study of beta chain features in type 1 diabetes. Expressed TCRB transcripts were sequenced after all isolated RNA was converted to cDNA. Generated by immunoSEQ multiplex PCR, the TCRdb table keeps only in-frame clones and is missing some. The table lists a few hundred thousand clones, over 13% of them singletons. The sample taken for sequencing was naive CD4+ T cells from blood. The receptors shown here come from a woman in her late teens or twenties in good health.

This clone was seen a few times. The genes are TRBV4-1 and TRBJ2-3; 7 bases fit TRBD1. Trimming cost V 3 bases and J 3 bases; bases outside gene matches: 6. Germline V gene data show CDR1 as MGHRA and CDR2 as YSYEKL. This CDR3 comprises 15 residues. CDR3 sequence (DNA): TGCGCCAGCAGCCATCCCGGGACAGTTACAGATACGCAGTATTTT. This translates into CASSHPGTVTDTQYF.

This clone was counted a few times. Written as DNA, the CDR3 is TGTGCCAGCAGCTCCGGACAGGGGGCTTGGGAGCAGTACTTC. Its protein is CASSSGQGAWEQYF. The chain employs TRBV7-2 and TRBJ2-7, with TRBD1 identical over 11 bases. Germline CDR1 SGHTA, CDR2 FQGNSA. This CDR3 is 14 amino acids long. V trimming: 4 bases; J trimming: 7 bases; junction bases outside the gene matches: 6.

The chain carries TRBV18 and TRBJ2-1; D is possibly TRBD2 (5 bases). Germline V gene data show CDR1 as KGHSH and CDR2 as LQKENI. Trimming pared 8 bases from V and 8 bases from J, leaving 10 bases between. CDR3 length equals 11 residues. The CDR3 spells CASARVDEQFF. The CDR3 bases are TGTGCCAGCGCGAGGGTAGATGAGCAGTTCTTC.

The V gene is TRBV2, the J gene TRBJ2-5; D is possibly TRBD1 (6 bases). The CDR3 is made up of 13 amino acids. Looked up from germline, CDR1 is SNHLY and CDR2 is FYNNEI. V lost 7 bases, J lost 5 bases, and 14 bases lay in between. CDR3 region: CASKIWQGETQYF. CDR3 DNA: TGTGCCAGCAAAATCTGGCAGGGGGAGACCCAGTACTTC.

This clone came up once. The CDR3 here is CASTFKRASGRYEQFF. The CDR3 region has the DNA TGTGCCAGCACCTTCAAGAGGGCTAGCGGGAGGTATGAGCAGTTCTTC. This chain uses TRBV11-2 with TRBJ2-1, with TRBD2 identical over 11 bases. The CDR3 spans 16 residues. Per germline, CDR1 SGHAT and CDR2 FQNNGV. J lost 8 bases, V lost 7 bases, and 13 bases had no gene match.

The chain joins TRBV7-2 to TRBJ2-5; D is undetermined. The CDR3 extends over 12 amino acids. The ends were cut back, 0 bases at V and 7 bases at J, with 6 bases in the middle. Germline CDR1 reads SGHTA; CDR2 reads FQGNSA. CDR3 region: CASSLATGTQYF. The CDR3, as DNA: TGTGCCAGCAGCTTAGCGACGGGGACCCAGTACTTC.

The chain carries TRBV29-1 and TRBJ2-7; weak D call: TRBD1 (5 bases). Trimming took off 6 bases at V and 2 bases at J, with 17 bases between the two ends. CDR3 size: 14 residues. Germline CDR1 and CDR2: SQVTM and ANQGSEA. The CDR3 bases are TGCAGCGTCATACCTGGGCAGGGCACCTACGAGCAGTACTTC. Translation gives CSVIPGQGTYEQYF.

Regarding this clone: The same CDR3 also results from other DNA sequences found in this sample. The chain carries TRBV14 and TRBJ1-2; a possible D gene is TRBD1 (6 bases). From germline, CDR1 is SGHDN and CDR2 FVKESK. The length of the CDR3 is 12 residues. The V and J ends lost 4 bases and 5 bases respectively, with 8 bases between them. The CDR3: CASSPQGYGYTF. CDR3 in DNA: TGTGCCAGCAGCCCCCAGGGGTATGGCTACACCTTC.

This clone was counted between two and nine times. DNA for the CDR3: TGTGCCAGCAGCTTGGCCGGGACTAGCGGGAGTCAACACGAGCAGTACTTC. Amino acid sequence: CASSLAGTSGSQHEQYF. This chain uses TRBV5-6 with TRBJ2-7; 14 bases are a match to TRBD2. The CDR3 runs to 17 residues. V was clipped by 0 bases and J by 5 bases; unmatched bases: 7. The germline CDR1 and CDR2 sequences are SGHDT and YYEEEE. Full variable domain (missing parts from reference TRBV5-6 and TRBJ2-7): DAGVTQSPTHLIKTRGQQVTLRCSPKSGHDTVSWYQQALGQGPQFIFQYYEEEERQRGNFPDRFSGHQFPNYSSELNVNALLLGDSALYLCASSLAGTSGSQHEQYFGPGTRLTVT.

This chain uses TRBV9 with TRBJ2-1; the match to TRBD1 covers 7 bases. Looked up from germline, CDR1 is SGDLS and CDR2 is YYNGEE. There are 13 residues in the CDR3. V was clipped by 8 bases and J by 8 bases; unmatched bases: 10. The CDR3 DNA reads TGTGCCAGTGGGCAGACAGGGATGGATGAGCAGTTCTTC. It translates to CASGQTGMDEQFF.

This CDR3 reads CASSLRTSGVSGELFF. DNA of the CDR3: TGCGCCAGCAGTCTTAGGACTAGCGGGGTGAGCGGGGAGCTGTTTTTT. The chain carries TRBV5-1 and TRBJ2-2, with 12 bases that match TRBD2. This CDR3 contains 16 residues. J gave up 7 bases and V 5 bases, and 9 bases lay outside the gene matches. From germline, CDR1 is SGHRS and CDR2 YFSETQ.

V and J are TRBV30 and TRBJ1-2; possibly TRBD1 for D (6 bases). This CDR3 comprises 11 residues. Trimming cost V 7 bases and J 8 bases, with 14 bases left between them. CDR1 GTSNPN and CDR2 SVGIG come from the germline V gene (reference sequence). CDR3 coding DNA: TGTGCCTACTCCAGGGGCCAGGGCTACACCTTC. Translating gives CAYSRGQGYTF.

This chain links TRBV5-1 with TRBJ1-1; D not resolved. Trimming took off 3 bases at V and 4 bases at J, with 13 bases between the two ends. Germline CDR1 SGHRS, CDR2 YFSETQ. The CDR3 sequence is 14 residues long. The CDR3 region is CASSSRRVGTEAFF. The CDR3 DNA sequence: TGCGCCAGCAGCTCACGGAGAGTCGGCACTGAAGCTTTCTTT.

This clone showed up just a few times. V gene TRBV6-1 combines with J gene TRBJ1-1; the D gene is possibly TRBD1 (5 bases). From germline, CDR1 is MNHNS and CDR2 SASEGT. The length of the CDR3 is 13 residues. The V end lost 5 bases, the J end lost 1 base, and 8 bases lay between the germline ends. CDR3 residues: CASSTQGNTEAFF. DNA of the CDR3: TGTGCCAGCAGTACTCAGGGGAACACTGAAGCTTTCTTT.

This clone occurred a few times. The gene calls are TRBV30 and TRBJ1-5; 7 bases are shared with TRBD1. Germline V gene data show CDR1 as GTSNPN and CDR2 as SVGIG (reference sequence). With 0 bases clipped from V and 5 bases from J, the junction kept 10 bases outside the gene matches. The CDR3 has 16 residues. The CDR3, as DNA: TGTGCCTGGAGTGTACGACGGGACAGAACAGATCAGCCCCAGCATTTT. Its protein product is CAWSVRRDRTDQPQHF. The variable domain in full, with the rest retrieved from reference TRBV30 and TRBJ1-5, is SQTIHQWPATLVQPVGSPLSLECTVEGTSNPNLYWYRQAAGRGLQLLFYSVGIGQISSEVPQNLSASRPQDRQFILSSKKLLLSDSGFYLCAWSVRRDRTDQPQHFGDGTRLSIL.

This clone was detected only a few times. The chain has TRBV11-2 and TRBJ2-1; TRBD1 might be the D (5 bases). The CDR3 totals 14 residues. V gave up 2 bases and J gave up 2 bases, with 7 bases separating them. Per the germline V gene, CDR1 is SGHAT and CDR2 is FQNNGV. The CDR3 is CASSLSTAYNEQFF. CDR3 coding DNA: TGTGCCAGCAGCTTATCGACAGCCTACAATGAGCAGTTCTTC.

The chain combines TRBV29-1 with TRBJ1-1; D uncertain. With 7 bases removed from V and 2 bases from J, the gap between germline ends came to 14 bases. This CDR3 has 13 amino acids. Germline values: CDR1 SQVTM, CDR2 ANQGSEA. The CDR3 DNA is TGCAGCGGAGGGTTAACCATAAACACTGAAGCTTTCTTT. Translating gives CSGGLTINTEAFF.

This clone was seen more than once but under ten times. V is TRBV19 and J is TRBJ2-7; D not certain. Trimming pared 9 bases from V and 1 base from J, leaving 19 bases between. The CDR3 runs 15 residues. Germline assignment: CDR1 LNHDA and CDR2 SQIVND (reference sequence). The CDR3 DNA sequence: TGTGCCAGCTCCCATCACGGTAAGACTTCCTACGAGCAGTACTTC. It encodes CASSHHGKTSYEQYF.

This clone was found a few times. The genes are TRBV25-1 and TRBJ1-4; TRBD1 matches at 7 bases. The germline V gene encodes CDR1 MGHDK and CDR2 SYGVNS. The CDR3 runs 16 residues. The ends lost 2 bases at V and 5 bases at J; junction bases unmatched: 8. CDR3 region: CASSEVEGTVNEKLFF. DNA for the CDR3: TGTGCCAGCAGTGAAGTTGAGGGGACAGTAAATGAAAAACTGTTTTTT.

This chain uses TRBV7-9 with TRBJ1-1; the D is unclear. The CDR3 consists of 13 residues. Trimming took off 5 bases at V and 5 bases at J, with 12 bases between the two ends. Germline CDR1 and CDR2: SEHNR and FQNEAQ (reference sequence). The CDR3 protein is CASSASGVTEAFF. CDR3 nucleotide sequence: TGTGCCAGCAGCGCAAGCGGAGTGACTGAAGCTTTCTTT.

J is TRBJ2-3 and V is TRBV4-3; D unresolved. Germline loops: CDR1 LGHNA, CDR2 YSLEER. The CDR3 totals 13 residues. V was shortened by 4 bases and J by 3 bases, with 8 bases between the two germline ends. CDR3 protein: CASSLTITDTQYF. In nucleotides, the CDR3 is TGCGCCAGCAGCCTAACAATAACAGATACGCAGTATTTT.

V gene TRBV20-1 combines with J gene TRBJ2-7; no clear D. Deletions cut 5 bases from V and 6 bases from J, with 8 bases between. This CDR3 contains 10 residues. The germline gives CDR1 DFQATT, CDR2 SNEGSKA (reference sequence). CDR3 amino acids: CSALPLEQYF. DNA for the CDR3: TGCAGTGCTCTCCCCCTCGAGCAGTACTTC.

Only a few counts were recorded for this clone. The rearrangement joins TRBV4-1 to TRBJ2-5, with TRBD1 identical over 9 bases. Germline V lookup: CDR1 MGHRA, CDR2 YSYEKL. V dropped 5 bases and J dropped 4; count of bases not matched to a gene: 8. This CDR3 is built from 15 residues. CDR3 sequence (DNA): TGCGCCAGCAGCAGGGGACAGGGTCCGATAGAGACCCAGTACTTC. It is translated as CASSRGQGPIETQYF.

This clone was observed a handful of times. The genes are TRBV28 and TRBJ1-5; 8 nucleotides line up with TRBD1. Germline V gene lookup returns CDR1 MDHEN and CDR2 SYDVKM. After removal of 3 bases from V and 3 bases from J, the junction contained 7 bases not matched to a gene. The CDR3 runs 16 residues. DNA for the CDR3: TGTGCCAGCAGTTTGCAGACAGGGGTCTTCAATCAGCCCCAGCATTTT. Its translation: CASSLQTGVFNQPQHF.

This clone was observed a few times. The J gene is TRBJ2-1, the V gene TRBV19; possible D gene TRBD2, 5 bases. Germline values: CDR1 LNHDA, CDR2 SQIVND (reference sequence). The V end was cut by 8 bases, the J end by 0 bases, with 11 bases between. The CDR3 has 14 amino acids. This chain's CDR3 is CASHRGSSYNEQFF. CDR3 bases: TGTGCCAGTCACAGAGGGAGCTCCTACAATGAGCAGTTCTTC.

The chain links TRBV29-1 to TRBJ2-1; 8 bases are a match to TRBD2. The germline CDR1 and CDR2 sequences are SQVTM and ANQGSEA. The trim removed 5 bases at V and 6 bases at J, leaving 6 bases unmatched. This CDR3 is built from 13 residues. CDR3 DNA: TGCAGCGTTTCGGGACTAGGGCTCAATGAGCAGTTCTTC. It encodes CSVSGLGLNEQFF.

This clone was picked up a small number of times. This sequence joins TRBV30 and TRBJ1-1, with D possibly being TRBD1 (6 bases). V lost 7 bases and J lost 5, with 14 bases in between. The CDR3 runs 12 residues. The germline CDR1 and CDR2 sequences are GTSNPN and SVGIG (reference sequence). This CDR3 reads CASAGGLTEAFF. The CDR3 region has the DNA TGTGCCTCCGCGGGGGGGCTGACTGAAGCTTTCTTT.

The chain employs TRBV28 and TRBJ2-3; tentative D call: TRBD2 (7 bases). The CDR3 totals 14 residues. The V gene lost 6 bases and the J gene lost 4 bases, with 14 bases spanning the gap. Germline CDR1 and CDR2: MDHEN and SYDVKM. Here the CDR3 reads CASSRGGGADTQYF. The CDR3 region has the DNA TGTGCCAGCAGCCGGGGAGGGGGGGCAGATACGCAGTATTTT.

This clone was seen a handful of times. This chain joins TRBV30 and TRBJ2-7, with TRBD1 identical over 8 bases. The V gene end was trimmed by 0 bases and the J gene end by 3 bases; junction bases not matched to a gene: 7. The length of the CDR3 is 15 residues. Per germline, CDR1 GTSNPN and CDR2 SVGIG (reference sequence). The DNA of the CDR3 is TGTGCCTGGAGTGTACAAGGGACAGGACACTACGAGCAGTACTTC. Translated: CAWSVQGTGHYEQYF.